One and the same sample provided the 10 T cell receptor beta chains below, sequenced in a study of CD8 T cells in ankylosing spondylitis. Study-wide results and caveats: About 8 highly homologous variants made up a TCR beta motif that seemed to typify ankylosing spondylitis blood.

Their antigens are not known. TCRdb itself ran the 5' RACE reads through MiXCR, one entry per CDR3 protein. The sample carries some 400,000 distinct CDR3 sequences, 20% to 25% recorded once. The sequenced sample was blood, either unsorted or a sorted T cell fraction (not recorded which). All receptors come from a male donor with ankylosing spondylitis.

The gene calls are TRBV12-3 or TRBV12-4 and TRBJ1-5; 7 nucleotides match TRBD1. Trimming took 6 bases from V and 7 from J; bases not matched to a gene: 6. This CDR3 has 13 residues. The CDR3 sequence is CASRQGRDQPQHF. The CDR3 bases are TGTGCCAGCAGACAGGGGCGAGACCAGCCCCAGCATTTT.

The chain has TRBV5-1 and TRBJ1-2; TRBD1 aligns across 8 bases. The CDR3 consists of 14 residues. The V and J ends lost 4 bases and 8 bases, in that order; junction bases with no gene match: 10. The germline V gene has CDR1 SGHRS and CDR2 YFSETQ. CDR3 loop: CASSQTLDRGGYTF. Written as DNA, the CDR3 is TGCGCCAGCAGCCAAACCTTAGACAGGGGCGGCTACACCTTC.

The CDR3, as DNA: TGTGCCAGCAGCCAAGAGGACTCAGCTCCCGACACCGGGGAGCTGTTTTTT. Encoded protein: CASSQEDSAPDTGELFF. V is TRBV4-2 and J is TRBJ2-2; D is possibly TRBD2 (5 bases). Germline V lookup: CDR1 LGHNA, CDR2 YNFKEQ. V was pared by 0 bases and J by 3 bases, with 14 bases between. The CDR3 sequence is 17 residues long.

This clonotype was picked up a small number of times. CDR3 DNA: TGTGCCAGCAGACCTTCCCTCAGATATGGCTACACCTTC. Its translation: CASRPSLRYGYTF. J is TRBJ1-2 and V is TRBV6-1; no definite D call. Trimming stripped 6 bases from V and 5 bases from J, with 13 bases between. The CDR3 covers 13 residues. Germline V gene data show CDR1 as MNHNS and CDR2 as SASEGT.

This CDR3 is CASSLGLVSGEQFF. CDR3 coding DNA: TGTGCCAGCAGCTTGGGACTAGTAAGCGGTGAGCAGTTCTTC. V and J are TRBV11-1 and TRBJ2-1; 8 nucleotides line up with TRBD2. Trimming removed 3 bases from V and 9 bases from J; junction bases left unmatched: 7. Germline CDR1 and CDR2: SGHAT and FQDESV (reference sequence). This CDR3 has 14 amino acids.

The chain links TRBV29-1 to TRBJ1-4, with TRBD1 identical over 7 bases. The V gene end was trimmed by 6 bases and the J gene end by 0 bases; junction bases not matched to a gene: 7. This CDR3 comprises 15 residues. Germline loops: CDR1 SQVTM, CDR2 ANQGSEA. As DNA, the CDR3 is TGCAGCGTCAGGACAGGCCTTGCAACTAATGAAAAACTGTTTTTT. This codes for CSVRTGLATNEKLFF.

The chain carries TRBV5-1 and TRBJ2-5; 7 bases map to TRBD1. V was pared by 0 bases and J by 5 bases, with 4 bases of the junction left unmatched. CDR1 is SGHRS, CDR2 YFSETQ, per germline. This CDR3 has 14 residues. The CDR3 DNA is TGCGCCAGCAGCTTGGTCACAGGGGAGGAGACCCAGTACTTC. Residues: CASSLVTGEETQYF.

CDR3: CSAWGSGSTDTQYF. The CDR3 DNA sequence: TGCAGTGCTTGGGGTAGCGGGAGCACAGATACGCAGTATTTT. The chain couples TRBV20-1 to TRBJ2-3; 7 bases match TRBD2. Germline V gene sequence: CDR1 DFQATT, CDR2 SNEGSKA (reference sequence). J lost 0 bases, V lost 5 bases, and 5 bases had no gene match. The CDR3 runs to 14 residues.

CDR3 region: CASSSTSGRAPGELFF. Written as DNA, the CDR3 is TGTGCCAGCAGCTCGACTAGCGGGAGGGCCCCCGGGGAGCTGTTTTTT. This chain links TRBV7-9 with TRBJ2-2; the match to TRBD2 covers 14 bases. Germline loops: CDR1 SEHNR, CDR2 FQNEAQ (reference sequence). This CDR3 comprises 16 residues. J lost 6 bases, V lost 4 bases, and 4 bases had no gene match.

The chain joins TRBV4-1 to TRBJ2-2, with D tentatively TRBD2 (5 bases). CDR3 length: 16 amino acids. The germline V and J ends were trimmed by 0 bases and 6 bases, with 14 bases remaining between them. The V gene's germline CDR1 is MGHRA and CDR2 YSYEKL. CDR3 in amino acids: CASSQDDTRVAGELFF. The CDR3 DNA sequence: TGCGCCAGCAGCCAAGATGATACTAGAGTTGCCGGGGAGCTGTTTTTT.